The 11 T cell receptor beta chains reported below all come from one sample, sequenced in a study of beta chain features in type 1 diabetes (dated by TCRdb to the late 2010s). Study-wide conclusions, independent of this receptor: A moderate but significant shortening of TCRB CDR3 length was observed in type 1 diabetes patients in all four CD4+ subsets.

The library was prepared using the immunoSEQ multiplex PCR assay. The High Capacity cDNA Reverse Transcription Kit was used to reverse transcribe all of the isolated RNA, meaning that expressed TCRB transcripts were what got sequenced. Held by TCRdb, this immuneACCESS table contains in-frame sequences only and omits some clones. Under half of the omission traces to an unresolved V gene where checked; the cause of the rest is unknown. The sample has nearly 700,000 clones on record, over 10% of them singletons. The top ten clonotypes cover around 0.022% of the sample. Their antigens are not known. The sequencing sample was made of naive CD4+ T cells from blood. Taken with the paper, the label for cell subset or site translates to: true naive CD4+ T cells. All receptors derive from a young man with type 1 diabetes.

There are a few counts of this clone. The chain is built from TRBV19 and TRBJ1-1, with D possibly matching TRBD1 (5 bases). The V gene lost 3 bases and the J gene lost 4 bases, with 6 bases spanning the gap. The CDR3 totals 12 residues. Germline V CDR1 and CDR2: LNHDA, SQIVND (reference sequence). Here the CDR3 reads CASSMRGTEAFF. CDR3 nucleotide sequence: TGTGCCAGTAGTATGAGGGGCACTGAAGCTTTCTTT.

CDR3 amino acids: CAISRDRATEAFF. The CDR3 bases are TGTGCCATCTCCCGGGACAGGGCCACTGAAGCTTTCTTT. The V and J genes are TRBV28 and TRBJ1-1; the match to TRBD1 covers 9 bases. Germline CDR1 and CDR2: MDHEN and SYDVKM. This CDR3 region has 13 residues. Unmatched junction bases numbered 7, after V lost 10 bases and J lost 4 bases.

This clone has just a few counts. The genes are TRBV5-1 and TRBJ2-1, with 10 bases fitting TRBD2. The germline CDR1 and CDR2 sequences are SGHRS and YFSETQ. J lost 4 bases, V lost 3 bases, and 10 bases had no gene match. This CDR3 region has 17 residues. The CDR3: CASSWTLLAGAYNEQFF. Written as DNA, the CDR3 is TGCGCCAGCAGCTGGACCCTTCTAGCGGGGGCTTACAATGAGCAGTTCTTC.

This clone was found many times. CDR3 sequence (DNA): TGTGCCAGCAGCCGCTCGGACATTCAGTACTTC. It translates to CASSRSDIQYF. This rearrangement joins TRBV14 to TRBJ2-4; D call uncertain. Trimming shortened V by 4 bases and J by 8 bases, and 6 bases separated the two germline ends. The CDR3 has 11 amino acids. Germline V CDR1 and CDR2: SGHDN, FVKESK.

This chain links TRBV5-4 with TRBJ1-2; 9 bases are shared with TRBD1. Germline CDR1 and CDR2: SGHNT and YYREEE (reference sequence). After removal of 4 bases from V and 5 bases from J, the junction contained 9 bases not matched to a gene. The CDR3 totals 15 residues. The CDR3 sequence is CASSPLGQGWYGYTF. CDR3 DNA: TGTGCCAGCAGCCCCCTGGGACAGGGTTGGTATGGCTACACCTTC. Drawing the rest from reference TRBV5-4 and TRBJ1-2, the complete variable domain is ETGVTQSPTHLIKTRGQQVTLRCSSQSGHNTVSWYQQALGQGPQFIFQYYREEENGRGNFPPRFSGLQFPNYSSELNVNALELDDSALYLCASSPLGQGWYGYTFGSGTRLTVV.

This chain connects TRBV14 to TRBJ2-4, with unresolved D. Germline loops: CDR1 SGHDN, CDR2 FVKESK. The CDR3 loop spans 15 amino acids. V lost 0 bases and J 0 bases, leaving 6 bases between the germline ends. Here the CDR3 reads CASSQDLVAKNIQYF. The CDR3 region has the DNA TGTGCCAGCAGCCAAGATCTTGTAGCCAAAAACATTCAGTACTTC.

This clone was detected only a few times. The chain links TRBV5-6 to TRBJ2-3; D not certain. V lost 0 bases and J 0 bases, leaving 2 bases between the germline ends. Germline V gene data show CDR1 as SGHDT and CDR2 as YYEEEE. This CDR3 is 13 amino acids long. The CDR3: CASSLDSTDTQYF. The CDR3, as DNA: TGTGCCAGCAGCTTGGACAGCACAGATACGCAGTATTTT.

This rearrangement joins TRBV10-3 to TRBJ1-3, with a weak D call TRBD1 (6 bases). Trimming cost V 8 bases and J 0 bases, with 14 bases left between them. Looked up from germline, CDR1 is ENHRY and CDR2 is SYGVKD. The CDR3 has 15 residues. CDR3 sequence: CAIAEPGASGNTIYF. DNA for the CDR3: TGTGCCATCGCCGAACCAGGGGCCTCTGGAAACACCATATATTTT.

The V and J genes are TRBV5-4 and TRBJ2-3, with D maybe TRBD1 (5 bases). This CDR3 region has 13 residues. V gave up 0 bases and J gave up 6 bases, with 8 bases separating them. CDR1 SGHNT and CDR2 YYREEE come from the germline V gene (reference sequence). CDR3 sequence reads: CASSLDRKDTQYF. CDR3 nucleotide sequence: TGTGCCAGCAGCTTGGACAGGAAGGATACGCAGTATTTT.

The rearrangement uses TRBV27 and TRBJ1-2, with 8 bases identical to TRBD1. The CDR3 has 19 amino acids. V lost 6 bases and J lost 4; bases outside the gene matches: 22. Germline-derived CDR1 and CDR2 are MNHEY and SMNVEV (reference sequence). CDR3 sequence reads: CASRNRAGTRTGPFYGYTF. For the CDR3, the DNA is TGTGCCAGCAGAAATAGGGCGGGCACAAGGACAGGGCCATTCTATGGCTACACCTTC.

This clone was counted a few times. J is TRBJ2-5 and V is TRBV14; no clear D gene. The V and J ends lost 1 base and 7 bases respectively, with 4 bases between them. Germline V gives CDR1 SGHDN, CDR2 FVKESK. This CDR3 contains 11 residues. Here the CDR3 DNA reads TGTGCCAGCAGCCAAGTGATGACCCAGTACTTC. It is translated as CASSQVMTQYF.